This entry is about one T cell receptor (beta chain). Its antigen is unidentified. It was CD45RO-negative cells, positively selected for CCR7, that made up naive CD8 cells, with terminally differentiated effector memory CD45RA+ cells excluded. An even split of each subset's genomic DNA across several immunoSEQ plates was performed. Repertoires were generated with immunoSEQ multiplex PCR, while TCRdb's copy carries only in-frame clones and drops some. This table has some 2 million clones, less than 95% appearing once. This sample was taken from a study of shared clonotypes between healthy human individuals. Study-wide results and limits: Naive subsets generally exceeded memory subsets in estimated richness. Non-shared clonotypes had lower generation probabilities than those shared by all four donors.

The ends lost 3 bases at V and 1 base at J; junction bases unmatched: 1. This CDR3 is built from 15 residues. The germline V gene encodes CDR1 SGHDN and CDR2 FVKESK. The sequencing sample was made of naive CD8+ T cells sorted from blood. This sequence joins TRBV14 and TRBJ1-3; 9 bases map to TRBD1. The receptor was derived from a man younger than 30 in good health. The CDR3 is CASSHGTGSGNTIYF. The CDR3 region has the DNA TGTGCCAGCAGCCATGGGACAGGGTCTGGAAACACCATATATTTT.